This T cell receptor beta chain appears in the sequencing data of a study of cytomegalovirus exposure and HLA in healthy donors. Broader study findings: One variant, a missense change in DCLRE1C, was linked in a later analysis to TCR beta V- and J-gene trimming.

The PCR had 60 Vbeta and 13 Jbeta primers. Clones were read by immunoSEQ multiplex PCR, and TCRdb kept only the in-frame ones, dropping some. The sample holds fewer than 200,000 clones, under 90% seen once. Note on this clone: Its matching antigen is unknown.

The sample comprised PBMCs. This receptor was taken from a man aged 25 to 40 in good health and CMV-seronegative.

CDR3 protein: CASSFKGSNQPQHF. CDR3 DNA: TGTGCCAGCAGCTTTAAGGGGAGCAATCAGCCCCAGCATTTT. V usage is TRBV13 and J usage is TRBJ1-5, with D possibly matching TRBD1 (5 bases). Between the trimmed V and J ends, which lost 3 bases and 1 base, there was a span of 7 bases. CDR3 size: 14 residues. Looked up from germline, CDR1 is PRHDT and CDR2 is FYEKMQ (reference sequence).